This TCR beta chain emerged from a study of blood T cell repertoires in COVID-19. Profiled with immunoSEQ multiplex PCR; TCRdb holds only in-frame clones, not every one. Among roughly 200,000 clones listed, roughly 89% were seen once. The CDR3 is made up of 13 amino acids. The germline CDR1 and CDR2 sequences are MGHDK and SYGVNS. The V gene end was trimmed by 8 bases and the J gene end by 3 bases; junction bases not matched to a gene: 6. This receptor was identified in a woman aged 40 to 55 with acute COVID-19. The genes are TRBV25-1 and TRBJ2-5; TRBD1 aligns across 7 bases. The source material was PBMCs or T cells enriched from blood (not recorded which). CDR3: CASGTQGKETQYF. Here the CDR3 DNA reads TGTGCCAGCGGAACACAGGGGAAAGAGACCCAGTACTTC. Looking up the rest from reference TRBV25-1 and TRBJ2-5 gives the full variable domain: EADIYQTPRYLVIGTGKKITLECSQTMGHDKMYWYQQDPGMELHLIHYSYGVNSTEKGDLSSESTVSRIRTEHFPLTLESARPSHTSQYLCASGTQGKETQYFGPGTRLLVL.